The following is a T cell receptor (beta chain) sequence with its context. The data belong to a study of CD8+ T cells in alopecia areata. As to treatment: oral pan-JAK inhibitor, 5-10 mg twice daily. CDR1 is SEHNR and CDR2 is FQNEAQ in the germline V gene (reference sequence). V shed 1 base, J shed 11 bases, and the junction held 7 bases outside the gene matches. The CDR3 consists of 13 residues. As the sequencing template, cDNA was produced by extracting RNA and reverse transcribing it. The method was immunoSEQ multiplex PCR; TCRdb's version includes in-frame clones alone and lacks a portion of them. The sample has some 100,000 clones; about 44% are singletons.

The receptor's source is a human donor with alopecia areata. The sequencing here drew on CD8+ T cells sorted from blood, taken at week 24, from a patient treated with tofacitinib. This sequence joins TRBV7-9 and TRBJ2-7; TRBD1 aligns across 8 bases. CDR3 coding DNA: TGTGCCAGCAGCTTAGGGCCGGGACAGGAGGAGTACTTC. Encoded protein: CASSLGPGQEEYF. The entire variable domain, with the rest obtained from reference TRBV7-9 and TRBJ2-7, is as follows: DTGVSQNPRHKITKRGQNVTFRCDPISEHNRLYWYRQTLGQGPEFLTYFQNEAQLEKSRLLSDRFSAERPKGSFSTLEIQRTEQGDSAMYLCASSLGPGQEEYFGPGTRLTVT.